The 9 T cell receptor beta chains presented below share a single source sample, sequenced in a study of T cells in Graves' hyperthyroidism and ophthalmopathy. Authors of the study amplified TCR beta CDR3 regions from RNA transcripts. The study used the HTBI primer set for a first-round RT-PCR of the TCR CDR3. A single record per CDR3 protein comes from TCRdb applying MiXCR to the multiplex PCR reads. The profile covers some 300,000 distinct CDR3 sequences, with roughly 18% appearing a single time and 39% taken by the ten largest. The sequenced sample was blood. These receptors came from a man in his fifties or sixties with Graves' ophthalmopathy.

The chain has TRBV6-1 and TRBJ2-4; 7 bases are a match to TRBD2. J gave up 1 base and V 6 bases, and 3 bases lay outside the gene matches. The CDR3 totals 14 residues. The germline V gene encodes CDR1 MNHNS and CDR2 SASEGT. CDR3 loop: CASRGGVAKNIQYF. In DNA form, the CDR3 reads TGTGCCAGCAGGGGAGGGGTGGCCAAAAACATTCAGTACTTC.

In this sample, this clonotype turned up a few times. The CDR3 bases are TGTGCCATCAGGGGACAGGAGTCCTACAATGAGCAGTTCTTC. Its translation: CAIRGQESYNEQFF. This chain links TRBV10-3 with TRBJ2-1, with 8 bases lining up with TRBD1. The V gene's germline CDR1 is ENHRY and CDR2 SYGVKD. The CDR3 has 14 amino acids. With V trimmed by 6 bases and J by 1 base, 2 bases remained unmatched.

This chain uses TRBV3-1 with TRBJ1-5; D not certain. V lost 1 base, J lost 5 bases, and 9 bases lay in between. Germline loops: CDR1 LGHDT, CDR2 YNNKEL (reference sequence). The CDR3 totals 14 residues. The CDR3 sequence is CASSQGRFYQPQHF. CDR3 coding DNA: TGTGCCAGCAGCCAAGGAAGGTTTTATCAGCCCCAGCATTTT.

The chain links TRBV18 to TRBJ2-5; D gene unclear. V was clipped by 3 bases and J by 2 bases, with 13 bases between them. CDR3 length equals 15 residues. The germline V gene has CDR1 KGHSH and CDR2 LQKENI. CDR3 nucleotide sequence: TGTGCCAGCTCACCCCTGGTCGGCGGACAAGAGACCCAGTACTTC. Translated: CASSPLVGGQETQYF.

This clonotype occurred a few times. The J gene is TRBJ2-6, the V gene TRBV18, with D maybe TRBD2 (6 bases). The CDR3 length is 15 residues. Germline V CDR1 and CDR2: KGHSH, LQKENI. Deletions cut 1 base from V and 2 bases from J, with 6 bases between. The DNA for the CDR3 is TGTGCCAGCTCACCACGGGAGGCTGGGGCCAACGTCCTGACTTTC. Protein product: CASSPREAGANVLTF.

This chain uses TRBV19 with TRBJ2-1; TRBD1 aligns across 10 bases. V lost 4 bases to trimming and J lost 7 bases; unmatched junction nucleotides: 4. This CDR3 comprises 14 residues. Looked up from germline, CDR1 is LNHDA and CDR2 is SQIVND (reference sequence). This CDR3 is CASSNRDRGNEQFF. DNA of the CDR3: TGTGCCAGTAGTAACCGGGACAGGGGAAATGAGCAGTTCTTC.

This clonotype was recorded a few times. The V and J genes are TRBV9 and TRBJ2-5; TRBD2 aligns across 8 bases. Germline CDR1 reads SGDLS; CDR2 reads YYNGEE. The CDR3 is 15 amino acids. V dropped 0 bases and J dropped 1; count of bases not matched to a gene: 2. In nucleotides, the CDR3 is TGTGCCAGCAGCGTAGGTAGCGGGATCCAAGAGACCCAGTACTTC. Translation: CASSVGSGIQETQYF. The entire variable domain, with the rest obtained from reference TRBV9 and TRBJ2-5, is as follows: DSGVTQTPKHLITATGQRVTLRCSPRSGDLSVYWYQQSLDQGLQFLIQYYNGEERAKGNILERFSAQQFPDLHSELNLSSLELGDSALYFCASSVGSGIQETQYFGPGTRLLVL.

This chain joins TRBV4-2 and TRBJ2-2; D is unresolved. V dropped 0 bases and J dropped 4 bases, with 15 bases sitting between them. The CDR3 sequence is 17 residues long. Germline V lookup: CDR1 LGHNA, CDR2 YNFKEQ. CDR3 region: CASSQEEPLPLTGELFF. DNA of the CDR3: TGTGCCAGCAGCCAAGAGGAGCCGCTCCCGCTCACCGGGGAGCTGTTTTTT.

This chain connects TRBV20-1 to TRBJ1-5; D gene uncertain. This CDR3 contains 14 residues. V was cut by 1 base and J by 7 bases, with 14 bases left in between. Germline CDR1 is DFQATT and CDR2 is SNEGSKA (reference sequence). CDR3 bases: TGCAGTGCTAGAGTTAAGGACCTATTACAGCCCCAGCATTTT. Translating it yields CSARVKDLLQPQHF.